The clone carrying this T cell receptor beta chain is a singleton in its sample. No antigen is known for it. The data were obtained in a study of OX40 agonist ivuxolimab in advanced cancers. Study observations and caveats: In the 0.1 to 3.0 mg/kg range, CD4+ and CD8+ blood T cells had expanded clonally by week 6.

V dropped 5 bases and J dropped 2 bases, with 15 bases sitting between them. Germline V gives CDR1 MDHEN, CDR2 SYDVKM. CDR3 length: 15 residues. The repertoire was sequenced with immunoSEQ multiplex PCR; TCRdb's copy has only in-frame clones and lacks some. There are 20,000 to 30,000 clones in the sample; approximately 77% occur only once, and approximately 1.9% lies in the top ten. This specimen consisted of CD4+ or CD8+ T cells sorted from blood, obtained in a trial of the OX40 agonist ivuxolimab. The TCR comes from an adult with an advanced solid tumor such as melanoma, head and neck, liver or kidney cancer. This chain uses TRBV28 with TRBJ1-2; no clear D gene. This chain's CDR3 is CASSTSRRPNYGYTF. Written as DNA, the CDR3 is TGTGCCAGCAGTACCTCCCGACGACCAAACTATGGCTACACCTTC.